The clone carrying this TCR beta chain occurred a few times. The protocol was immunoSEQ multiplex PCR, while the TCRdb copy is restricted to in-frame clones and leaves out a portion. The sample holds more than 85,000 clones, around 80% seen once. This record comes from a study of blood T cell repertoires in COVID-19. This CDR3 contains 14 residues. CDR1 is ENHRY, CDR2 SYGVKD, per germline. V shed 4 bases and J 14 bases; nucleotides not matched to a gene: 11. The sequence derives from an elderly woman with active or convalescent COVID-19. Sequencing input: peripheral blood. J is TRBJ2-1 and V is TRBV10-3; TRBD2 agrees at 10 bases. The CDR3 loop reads CAISGVSGRADKFF. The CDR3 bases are TGTGCCATCAGTGGGGTGAGCGGGAGGGCCGACAAGTTCTTC.